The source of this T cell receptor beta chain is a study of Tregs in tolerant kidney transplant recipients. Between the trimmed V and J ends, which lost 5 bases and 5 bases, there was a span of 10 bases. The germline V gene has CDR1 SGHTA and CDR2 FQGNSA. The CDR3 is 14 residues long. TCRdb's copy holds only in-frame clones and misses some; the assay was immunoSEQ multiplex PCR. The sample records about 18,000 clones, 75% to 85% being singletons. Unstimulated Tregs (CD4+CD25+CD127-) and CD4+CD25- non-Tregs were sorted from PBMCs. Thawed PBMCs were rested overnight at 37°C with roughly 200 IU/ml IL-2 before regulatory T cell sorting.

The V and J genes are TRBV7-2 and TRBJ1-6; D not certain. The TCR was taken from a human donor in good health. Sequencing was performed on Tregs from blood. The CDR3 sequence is CASSPRAHNSPLHF. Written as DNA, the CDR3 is TGTGCCAGCAGCCCCCGGGCCCATAATTCACCCCTCCACTTT.